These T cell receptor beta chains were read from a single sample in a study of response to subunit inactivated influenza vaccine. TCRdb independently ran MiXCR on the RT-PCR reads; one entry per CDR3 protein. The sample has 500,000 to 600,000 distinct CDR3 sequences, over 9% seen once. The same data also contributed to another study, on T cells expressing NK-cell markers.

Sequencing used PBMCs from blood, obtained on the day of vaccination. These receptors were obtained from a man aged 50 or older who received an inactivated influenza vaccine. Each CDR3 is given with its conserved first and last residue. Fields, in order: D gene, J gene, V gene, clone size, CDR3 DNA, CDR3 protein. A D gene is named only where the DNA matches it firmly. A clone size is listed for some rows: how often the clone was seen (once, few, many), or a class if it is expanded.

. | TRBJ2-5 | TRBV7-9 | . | TGTGCCAGCACCCGTGTGGCGGAGACCCAGTACTTC | CASTRVAETQYF
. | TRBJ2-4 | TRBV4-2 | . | TGTGCCAGCAGCCAAGATCGCAGGGAAAACATTCAGTACTTC | CASSQDRRENIQYF
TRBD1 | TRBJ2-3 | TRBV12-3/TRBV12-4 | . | TGTGCCAGCAGGACACAGGGGACCCGCACAGGTACGCAGTATTTT | CASRTQGTRTGTQYF
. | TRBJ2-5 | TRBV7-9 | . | TGTGCCAGCAGCCCTTCATCGGGCGAAGAGACCCAGTACTTC | CASSPSSGEETQYF
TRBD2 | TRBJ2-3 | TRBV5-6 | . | TGTGCCAGCAGCTTGGCCCAAGTAAGCGGGATATATACGCAGTATTTT | CASSLAQVSGIYTQYF
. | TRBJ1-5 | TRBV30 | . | TGTGCCTGGAGTAGGAAGGACGGACGCAATCAGCCCCAGCATTTT | CAWSRKDGRNQPQHF
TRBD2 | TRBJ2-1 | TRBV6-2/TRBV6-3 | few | TGTGCCAGCAGGACTAGCGGGAGCCACTCCTACAATGAGCAGTTCTTC | CASRTSGSHSYNEQFF
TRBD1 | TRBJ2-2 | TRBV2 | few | TGTGCCAGCAGTGGAGACCGGGACAGGGTGTTCACCGGGGAGCTGTTTTTT | CASSGDRDRVFTGELFF
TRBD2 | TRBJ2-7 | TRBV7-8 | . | TGTGCCAGCAGCCCTACGGGGGGACTGCTCAACTACGAGCAGTACTTC | CASSPTGGLLNYEQYF
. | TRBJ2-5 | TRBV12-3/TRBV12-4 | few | TGTGCCAGCAGAAAAGGGGTGGAGACCCAGTACTTC | CASRKGVETQYF
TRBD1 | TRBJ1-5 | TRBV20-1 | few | TGCGGAGGACAGGACATCTATAGCAATCAGCCCCAGCATTTT | CGGQDIYSNQPQHF